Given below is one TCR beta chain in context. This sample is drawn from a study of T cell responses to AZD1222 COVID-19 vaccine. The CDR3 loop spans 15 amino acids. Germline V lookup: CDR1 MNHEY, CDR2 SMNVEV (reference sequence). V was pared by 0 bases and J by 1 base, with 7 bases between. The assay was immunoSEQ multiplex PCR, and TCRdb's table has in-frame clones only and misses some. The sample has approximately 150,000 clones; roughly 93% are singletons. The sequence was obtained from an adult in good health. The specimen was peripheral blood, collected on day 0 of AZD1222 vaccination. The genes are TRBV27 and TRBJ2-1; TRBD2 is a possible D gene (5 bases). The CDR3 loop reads CASSLSRGSYNEQFF. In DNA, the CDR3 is TGTGCCAGCAGTTTATCACGGGGATCCTACAATGAGCAGTTCTTC.